The following is a T cell receptor beta chain sequence with its context. This table comes from immunoSEQ multiplex PCR, and its TCRdb copy is limited to in-frame clones, with some not included. The table has 90,000 to 100,000 clones, around nine tenths seen once. V lost 4 bases to trimming and J lost 4 bases; unmatched junction nucleotides: 6. The CDR3 has 14 residues. CDR1 and CDR2 (germline): SEHNR, FQNEAQ (reference sequence). These data belong to a study of blood T cell repertoires in COVID-19. The chain couples TRBV7-9 to TRBJ1-2; TRBD1 matches 7 bases. The clonotype originates from a man aged 65 to 85 with acute or convalescent COVID-19. Sequenced input: peripheral blood. The DNA for the CDR3 is TGTGCCAGCAGCTCGAGGGGGCAAGGCTATGGCTACACCTTC. Residues: CASSSRGQGYGYTF. The variable domain in full, with the rest retrieved from reference TRBV7-9 and TRBJ1-2, is DTGVSQNPRHKITKRGQNVTFRCDPISEHNRLYWYRQTLGQGPEFLTYFQNEAQLEKSRLLSDRFSAERPKGSFSTLEIQRTEQGDSAMYLCASSSRGQGYGYTFGSGTRLTVV.